These 24 T cell receptor beta chains were all obtained from the same sample, sequenced in a study of CD8 T cell repertoires and HIV-1 epitope variants. These TCRs are of unknown antigen specificity. Clones were sequenced by immunoSEQ multiplex PCR, and TCRdb holds only the in-frame ones, with some missing. The data hold approximately 4,600 clones, with around 63% observed a single time. The specimen sequenced was cultured CD8+ T cells derived from PBMCs. Receptor source: a male donor with HIV.

The gene calls are TRBV19 and TRBJ2-5; 9 nucleotides agree with TRBD1. TRBJ2-7 matches the DNA end more closely, so the J call is doubtful. The CDR3 sequence is 16 residues long. Germline-derived CDR1 and CDR2 are LNHDA and SQIVND (reference sequence). CDR3 protein: CASRPDAGTGIDEQYF. The CDR3 DNA reads as TGTGCCAGTAGGCCAGATGCCGGGACAGGGATCGACGAGCAGTACTTC.

The chain carries TRBV7-8 and TRBJ2-2; 8 bases match TRBD1. Germline lookup yields CDR1 SGHVS and CDR2 FQNEAQ. Trimming removed 6 bases from V and 6 bases from J; junction bases left unmatched: 12. This CDR3 contains 16 residues. This CDR3 is CASSMWGQGASGELFF. The CDR3 DNA sequence: TGTGCCAGCAGTATGTGGGGTCAGGGGGCATCCGGGGAGCTGTTTTTT.

V gene TRBV13 combines with J gene TRBJ2-7; the match to TRBD1 covers 8 bases. Germline lookup yields CDR1 PRHDT and CDR2 FYEKMQ (reference sequence). V shed 4 bases, J shed 0 bases, and the junction held 8 bases outside the gene matches. This CDR3 is built from 16 residues. DNA for the CDR3: TGTGCCAGCAGCTACCTCCAGGGGGCTTCCTCCTACGAGCAGTACTTC. This codes for CASSYLQGASSYEQYF.

This clone was counted between two and nine times. CDR3 nucleotides: TGTGCCAGCAGCCAAGACGCGGGCCCAACTTCCTACGAGCAGTACTTC. Amino acids: CASSQDAGPTSYEQYF. This chain connects TRBV4-2 to TRBJ2-7, with D possibly matching TRBD2 (5 bases). Between the trimmed V and J ends, which lost 0 bases and 1 base, there was a span of 13 bases. This CDR3 is 16 amino acids long. Germline lookup yields CDR1 LGHNA and CDR2 YNFKEQ.

This clone was detected only a few times. V and J are TRBV5-1 and TRBJ2-7, with 8 bases lining up with TRBD2. V shed 1 base, J shed 4 bases, and the junction held 4 bases outside the gene matches. Germline V gene lookup returns CDR1 SGHRS and CDR2 YFSETQ. This CDR3 has 14 residues. CDR3 sequence: CASSLTSGKYEQYF. The CDR3 nucleotides are TGCGCCAGCAGCTTGACTAGCGGAAAGTACGAGCAGTACTTC.

J is TRBJ2-5 and V is TRBV5-6; perhaps TRBD2 as D (5 bases). The end of the DNA fits TRBJ2-7 better, so the J call may be wrong. CDR1 SGHDT and CDR2 YYEEEE come from the germline V gene. This CDR3 is built from 11 residues. CDR3 loop: CASSSGYEQYF. CDR3 coding DNA: TGTGCCAGCAGCTCGGGGTACGAGCAGTACTTC.

This clone was detected a few times. The CDR3 DNA sequence: TGTGCCACCAGCAGGGACAGGGACCCTGTCAATGAGCAGTTCTTC. It specifies CATSRDRDPVNEQFF. V is TRBV15 and J is TRBJ2-1; 8 positions match TRBD1. CDR1 is LNHNV, CDR2 YYDKDF, per germline (reference sequence). Losses at the gene ends were 3 bases for V and 6 bases for J; bases not matched to a gene: 7. There are 15 residues in the CDR3.

The count of this clone is one. The chain combines TRBV7-8 with TRBJ2-2; D unresolved. V lost 5 bases, J lost 6 bases, and 13 bases lay in between. Germline CDR1 and CDR2: SGHVS and FQNEAQ. This CDR3 is 14 amino acids long. CDR3 in amino acids: CASSTRPLAGELFF. CDR3 nucleotides: TGTGCCAGCAGCACCAGGCCCTTGGCCGGGGAGCTGTTTTTT.

The chain joins TRBV4-3 to TRBJ1-2, with D possibly TRBD1 on 5 matching bases. CDR1 and CDR2 (germline): LGHNA, YSLEER. This CDR3 has 15 amino acids. V gave up 1 base and J gave up 4 bases, with 13 bases separating them. Here the CDR3 reads CASSQGLGTSYGYTF. The CDR3 nucleotides read TGCGCCAGCAGCCAAGGTCTCGGGACTTCCTATGGCTACACCTTC.

V is TRBV2 and J is TRBJ2-7; maybe TRBD1 (6 bases). CDR1 is SNHLY and CDR2 is FYNNEI in the germline V gene. The V end lost 2 bases, the J end lost 3 bases, and 8 bases lay between the germline ends. The CDR3 loop spans 13 amino acids. CDR3 nucleotides: TGTGCCAGCAGTGAAACAGGGAACTACGAGCAGTACTTC. The encoded protein is CASSETGNYEQYF. The variable domain in full, completed from reference TRBV2 and TRBJ2-7, reads EPEVTQTPSHQVTQMGQEVILRCVPISNHLYFYWYRQILGQKVEFLVSFYNNEISEKSEIFDDQFSVERPDGSNFTLKIRSTKLEDSAMYFCASSETGNYEQYFGPGTRLTVT.

The CDR3 here is CASRDSDRGQGDTQYF. For the CDR3, the DNA is TGTGCCAGCAGGGACTCGGACAGGGGGCAGGGAGATACGCAGTATTTT. The chain couples TRBV6-9 to TRBJ2-3; 11 nucleotides agree with TRBD1. This CDR3 region has 16 residues. Trimming at V came to 6 bases and at J to 5 bases, leaving 10 bases not matched to a gene. Germline V gene data show CDR1 as MNHGY and CDR2 as SVAAGI.

The rearrangement links TRBV28 to TRBJ2-1; 7 nucleotides align to TRBD2. V was clipped by 8 bases and J by 3 bases; unmatched bases: 1. The CDR3 runs 12 residues. Germline V gene lookup returns CDR1 MDHEN and CDR2 SYDVKM. The CDR3 sequence: CASGGDYNEQFF. In DNA form, the CDR3 reads TGTGCCAGCGGGGGGGACTACAATGAGCAGTTCTTC.

In regard to this clone: A read error may produce the germline difference seen at one junction end. The chain carries TRBV29-1 and TRBJ2-7; D is uncertain. Germline V gene sequence: CDR1 SQVTM, CDR2 ANQGSEA. The CDR3 runs to 12 residues. CDR3 region: CSVAADPYGQYF. CDR3 in DNA: TGCAGCGTTGCGGCAGACCCCTACGGGCAGTACTTC.

The genes are TRBV11-2 and TRBJ1-1; D gene unclear. Trimming removed 2 bases from V and 1 base from J, with 2 bases in between. This CDR3 contains 12 residues. The germline gives CDR1 SGHAT, CDR2 FQNNGV. CDR3 nucleotide sequence: TGTGCCAGCAGCTTATGGAACACTGAAGCTTTCTTT. Translating it yields CASSLWNTEAFF.

The V and J genes are TRBV7-9 and TRBJ2-7, with D maybe TRBD2 (7 bases). The CDR3 spans 17 residues. CDR1 is SEHNR and CDR2 is FQNEAQ in the germline V gene (reference sequence). V lost 5 bases, J lost 2 bases, and 22 bases lay in between. This CDR3 reads CASSPRGAGEEAYEQYF. CDR3 DNA sequence: TGTGCCAGCAGCCCAAGGGGGGCGGGAGAGGAAGCCTACGAGCAGTACTTC.

The chain uses TRBV9 and TRBJ1-2; TRBD1 might be the D (6 bases). CDR1 and CDR2 (germline): SGDLS, YYNGEE. The V end lost 2 bases, the J end lost 6 bases, and 17 bases lay between the germline ends. CDR3 length: 15 amino acids. CDR3 in DNA: TGTGCCAGCAGCGTGAGGGGGGCCCCATTGAATGGCTACACCTTC. Protein product: CASSVRGAPLNGYTF.

The genes are TRBV27 and TRBJ2-7; TRBD2 agrees at 10 bases. The CDR3 runs to 15 residues. V shed 3 bases and J 6 bases; nucleotides not matched to a gene: 8. CDR1 is MNHEY, CDR2 SMNVEV, per germline (reference sequence). Written as DNA, the CDR3 is TGTGCCAGCAGTTTTGGAACTAGCGGGGTATCCGAGCAGTACTTC. It yields the protein CASSFGTSGVSEQYF.

CDR3 in DNA: TGTGCCTGGAGTAGAGGGCAGGACAATTCACCCCTCCACTTT. Protein product: CAWSRGQDNSPLHF. The rearrangement uses TRBV30 and TRBJ1-6; D is unresolved. This CDR3 comprises 14 residues. Per germline, CDR1 GTSNPN and CDR2 SVGIG (reference sequence). V was clipped by 2 bases and J by 7 bases, with 12 bases between them.

This clone was observed a handful of times. The chain couples TRBV7-9 to TRBJ1-1, with 10 bases aligning to TRBD1. Germline loops: CDR1 SEHNR, CDR2 FQNEAQ (reference sequence). There are 15 residues in the CDR3. V lost 5 bases, J lost 7 bases, and 10 bases stayed unmatched. CDR3 protein: CASSQSTGGGYEAFF. The CDR3 DNA reads TGTGCCAGCAGCCAATCGACAGGGGGCGGCTATGAAGCTTTCTTT.

V and J are TRBV10-3 and TRBJ1-4; 9 bases are shared with TRBD1. Trimming took 6 bases from V and 8 from J; bases not matched to a gene: 7. Germline assignment: CDR1 ENHRY and CDR2 SYGVKD. The CDR3 runs 14 residues. CDR3 loop: CAIRGDREYEKLFF. In DNA form, the CDR3 reads TGTGCCATCAGGGGGGACAGGGAATACGAAAAACTGTTTTTT.

The chain couples TRBV28 to TRBJ1-2, with D possibly TRBD1 on 5 matching bases. Looked up from germline, CDR1 is MDHEN and CDR2 is SYDVKM. Deletions cut 6 bases from V and 3 bases from J, with 20 bases between. This CDR3 spans 16 amino acids. In DNA form, the CDR3 reads TGTGCCAGCAGCCTCCATCCGACAGATTATGACTATGGCTACACCTTC. This encodes CASSLHPTDYDYGYTF.

The chain recombines TRBV16 with TRBJ2-2; no clear D gene. The ends were cut back, 0 bases at V and 6 bases at J, with 14 bases in the middle. Per the germline V gene, CDR1 is KGHSY and CDR2 is FQNENV. The CDR3 consists of 16 residues. The CDR3 bases are TGTGCCAGCAGCCAATCAAAGTCCCGGGCCGCCGGGGAGCTGTTTTTT. Amino acids: CASSQSKSRAAGELFF. Full variable domain (missing parts from reference TRBV16 and TRBJ2-2): GEEVAQTPKHLVRGEGQKAKLYCAPIKGHSYVFWYQQVLKNEFKFLISFQNENVFDETGMPKERFSAKCLPNSPCSLEIQATKLEDSAVYFCASSQSKSRAAGELFFGEGSRLTVL.

The CDR3 region is CASSFWGDTEAFF. CDR3 sequence (DNA): TGTGCCAGCAGTTTTTGGGGGGACACTGAAGCTTTCTTT. The chain recombines TRBV28 with TRBJ1-1; D possibly corresponds to TRBD1 (5 bases). The CDR3 spans 13 residues. V was pared by 3 bases and J by 3 bases, with 8 bases between. Germline V gene lookup returns CDR1 MDHEN and CDR2 SYDVKM.

The chain employs TRBV5-8 and TRBJ2-1; possibly TRBD1 or TRBD2 for D (7 bases each). The V gene lost 5 bases and the J gene lost 8 bases, with 14 bases spanning the gap. The CDR3 has 13 amino acids. Germline CDR1 and CDR2: SGHTS and YDEGEE. The CDR3 spells CASRRETGYEQFF. DNA for the CDR3: TGTGCCAGCAGGCGGGAGACAGGGTATGAGCAGTTCTTC.